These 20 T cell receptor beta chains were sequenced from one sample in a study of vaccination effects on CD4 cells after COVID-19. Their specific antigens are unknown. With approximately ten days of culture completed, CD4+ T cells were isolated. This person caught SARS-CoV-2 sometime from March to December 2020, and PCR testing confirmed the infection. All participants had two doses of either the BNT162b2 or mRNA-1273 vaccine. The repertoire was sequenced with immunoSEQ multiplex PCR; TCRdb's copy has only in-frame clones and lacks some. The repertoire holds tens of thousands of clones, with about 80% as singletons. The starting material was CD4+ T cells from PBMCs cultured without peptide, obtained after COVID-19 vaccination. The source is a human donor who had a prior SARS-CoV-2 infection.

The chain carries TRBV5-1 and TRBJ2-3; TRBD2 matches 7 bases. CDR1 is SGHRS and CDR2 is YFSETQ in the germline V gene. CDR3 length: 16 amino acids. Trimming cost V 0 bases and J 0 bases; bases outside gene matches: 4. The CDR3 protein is CASSLAPGGSTDTQYF. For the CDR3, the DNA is TGCGCCAGCAGCTTGGCCCCCGGGGGGAGCACAGATACGCAGTATTTT.

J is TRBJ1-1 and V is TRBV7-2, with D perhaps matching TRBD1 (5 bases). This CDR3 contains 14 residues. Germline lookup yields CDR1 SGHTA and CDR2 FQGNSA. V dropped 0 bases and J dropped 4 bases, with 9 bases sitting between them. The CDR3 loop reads CASSLAWGPTEAFF. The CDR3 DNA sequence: TGTGCCAGCAGCTTAGCGTGGGGACCCACTGAAGCTTTCTTT.

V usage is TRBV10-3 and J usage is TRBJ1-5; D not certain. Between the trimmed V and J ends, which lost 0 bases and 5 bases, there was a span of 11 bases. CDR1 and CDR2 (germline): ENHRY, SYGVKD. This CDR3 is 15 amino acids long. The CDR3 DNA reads TGTGCCATCAGTGAGTCAAGAAGCCTCTATCAGCCCCAGCATTTT. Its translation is CAISESRSLYQPQHF.

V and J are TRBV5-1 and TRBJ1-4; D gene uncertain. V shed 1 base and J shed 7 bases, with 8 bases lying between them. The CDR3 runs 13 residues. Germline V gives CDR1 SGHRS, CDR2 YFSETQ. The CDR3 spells CASSLRIGEKLFF. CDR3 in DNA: TGCGCCAGCAGCTTGCGAATCGGTGAAAAACTGTTTTTT.

The CDR3 DNA sequence: TGTGCCAGCAGCCCAGGACGGGGAAATGAAAAACTGTTTTTT. It specifies CASSPGRGNEKLFF. The chain couples TRBV7-9 to TRBJ1-4, with unresolved D. V was shortened by 5 bases and J by 5 bases, with 12 bases between the two germline ends. CDR1 and CDR2 (germline): SEHNR, FQNEAQ (reference sequence). This CDR3 region has 14 residues. Using reference TRBV7-9 and TRBJ1-4 for the parts outside the CDR3, the full variable domain is DTGVSQNPRHKITKRGQNVTFRCDPISEHNRLYWYRQTLGQGPEFLTYFQNEAQLEKSRLLSDRFSAERPKGSFSTLEIQRTEQGDSAMYLCASSPGRGNEKLFFGSGTQLSVL.

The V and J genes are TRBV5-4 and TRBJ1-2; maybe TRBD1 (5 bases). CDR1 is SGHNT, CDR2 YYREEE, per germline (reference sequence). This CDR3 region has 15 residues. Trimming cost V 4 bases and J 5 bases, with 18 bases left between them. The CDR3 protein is CASSMDTLLEYGYTF. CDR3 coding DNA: TGTGCCAGCAGCATGGACACCCTGTTGGAGTATGGCTACACCTTC.

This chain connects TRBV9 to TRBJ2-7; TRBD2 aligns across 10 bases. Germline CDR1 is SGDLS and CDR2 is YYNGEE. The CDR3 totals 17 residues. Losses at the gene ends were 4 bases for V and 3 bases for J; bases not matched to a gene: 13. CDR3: CASSPWGTGTSVYEQYF. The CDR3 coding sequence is TGTGCCAGCAGCCCGTGGGGGACCGGGACTAGCGTCTACGAGCAGTACTTC. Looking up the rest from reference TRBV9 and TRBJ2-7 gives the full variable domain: DSGVTQTPKHLITATGQRVTLRCSPRSGDLSVYWYQQSLDQGLQFLIQYYNGEERAKGNILERFSAQQFPDLHSELNLSSLELGDSALYFCASSPWGTGTSVYEQYFGPGTRLTVT.

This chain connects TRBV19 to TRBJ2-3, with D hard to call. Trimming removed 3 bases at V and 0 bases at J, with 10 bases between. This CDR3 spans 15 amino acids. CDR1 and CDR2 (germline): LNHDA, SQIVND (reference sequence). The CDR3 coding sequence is TGTGCCAGTAGTATGGTACAGACAAGCACAGATACGCAGTATTTT. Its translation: CASSMVQTSTDTQYF.

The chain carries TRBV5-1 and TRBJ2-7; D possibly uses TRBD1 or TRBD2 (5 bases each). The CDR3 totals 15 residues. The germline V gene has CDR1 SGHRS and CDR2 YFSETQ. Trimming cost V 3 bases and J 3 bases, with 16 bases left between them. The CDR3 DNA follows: TGCGCCAGCAGCTGGGACGCGGGTGGGCTCTACGAGCAGTACTTC. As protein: CASSWDAGGLYEQYF.

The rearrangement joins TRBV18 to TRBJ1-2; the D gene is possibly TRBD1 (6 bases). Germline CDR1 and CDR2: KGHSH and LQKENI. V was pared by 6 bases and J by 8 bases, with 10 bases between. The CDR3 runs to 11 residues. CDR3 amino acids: CASSGQRGYTF. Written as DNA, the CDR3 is TGTGCCAGCTCCGGACAGCGCGGCTACACCTTC.

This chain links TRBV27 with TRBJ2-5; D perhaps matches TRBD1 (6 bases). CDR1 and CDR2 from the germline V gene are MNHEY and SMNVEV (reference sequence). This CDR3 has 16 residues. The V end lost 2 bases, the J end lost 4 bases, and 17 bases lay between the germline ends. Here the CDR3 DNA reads TGTGCCAGCAGTTTACAGGGGCCAGCTGGTCCAGAGACCCAGTACTTC. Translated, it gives CASSLQGPAGPETQYF.

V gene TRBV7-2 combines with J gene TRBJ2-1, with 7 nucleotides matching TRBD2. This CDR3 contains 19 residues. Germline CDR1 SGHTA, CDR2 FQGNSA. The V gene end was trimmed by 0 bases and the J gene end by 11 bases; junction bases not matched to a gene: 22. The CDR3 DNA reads TGTGCCAGCAGCTTAGCGTGGGGTACCGGGACTATCGCCAGATGGAAGCAGTTCTTC. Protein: CASSLAWGTGTIARWKQFF.

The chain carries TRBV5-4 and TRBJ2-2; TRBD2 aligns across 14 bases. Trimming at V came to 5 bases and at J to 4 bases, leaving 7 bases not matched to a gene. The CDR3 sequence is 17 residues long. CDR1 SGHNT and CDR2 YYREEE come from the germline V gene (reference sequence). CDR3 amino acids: CASSGLAGGRTTGELFF. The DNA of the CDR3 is TGTGCCAGCAGTGGACTAGCGGGGGGCCGGACCACCGGGGAGCTGTTTTTT. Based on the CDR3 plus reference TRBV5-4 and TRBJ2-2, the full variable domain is ETGVTQSPTHLIKTRGQQVTLRCSSQSGHNTVSWYQQALGQGPQFIFQYYREEENGRGNFPPRFSGLQFPNYSSELNVNALELDDSALYLCASSGLAGGRTTGELFFGEGSRLTVL.

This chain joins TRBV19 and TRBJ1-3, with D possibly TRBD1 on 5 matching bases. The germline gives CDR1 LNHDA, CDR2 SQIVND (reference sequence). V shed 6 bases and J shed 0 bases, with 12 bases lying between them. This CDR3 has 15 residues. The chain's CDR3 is CASSWQGDSGNTIYF. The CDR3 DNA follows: TGTGCCAGTAGCTGGCAGGGCGACTCTGGAAACACCATATATTTT.

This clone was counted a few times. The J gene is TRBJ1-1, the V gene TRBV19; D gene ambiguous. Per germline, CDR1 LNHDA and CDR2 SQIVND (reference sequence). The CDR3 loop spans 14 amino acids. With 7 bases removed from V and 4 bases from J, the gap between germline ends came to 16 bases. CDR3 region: CASKMQATTTEAFF. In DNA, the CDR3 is TGTGCCAGTAAAATGCAGGCGACGACCACTGAAGCTTTCTTT. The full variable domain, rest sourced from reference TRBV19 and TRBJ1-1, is DGGITQSPKYLFRKEGQNVTLSCEQNLNHDAMYWYRQDPGQGLRLIYYSQIVNDFQKGDIAEGYSVSREKKESFPLTVTSAQKNPTAFYLCASKMQATTTEAFFGQGTRLTVV.

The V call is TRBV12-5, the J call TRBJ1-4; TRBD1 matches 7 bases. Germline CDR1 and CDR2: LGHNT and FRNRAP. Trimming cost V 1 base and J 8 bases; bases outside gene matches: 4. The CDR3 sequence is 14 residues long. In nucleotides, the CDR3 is TGTGCTAGTGGTTTGGCGGACAGGACGGAAAAACTGTTTTTT. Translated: CASGLADRTEKLFF.

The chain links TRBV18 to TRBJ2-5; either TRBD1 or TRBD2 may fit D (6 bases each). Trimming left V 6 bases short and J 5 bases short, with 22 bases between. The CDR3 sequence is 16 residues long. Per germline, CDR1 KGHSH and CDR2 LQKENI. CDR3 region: CASSQSRGTSSETQYF. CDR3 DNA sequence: TGTGCCAGCTCTCAAAGCAGGGGAACTAGCTCGGAGACCCAGTACTTC.

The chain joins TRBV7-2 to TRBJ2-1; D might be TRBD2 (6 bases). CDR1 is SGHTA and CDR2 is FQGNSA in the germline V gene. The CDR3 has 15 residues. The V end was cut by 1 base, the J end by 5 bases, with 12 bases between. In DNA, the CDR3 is TGTGCCAGCAGCTTAGGTCCTAGCGATAACAATGAGCAGTTCTTC. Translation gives CASSLGPSDNNEQFF.

The CDR3 coding sequence is TGTGCCAGCAGTGACCCGAGACTAGCGGGCACAGATACGCAGTATTTT. It is translated as CASSDPRLAGTDTQYF. The chain joins TRBV25-1 to TRBJ2-3; 9 nucleotides line up with TRBD2. This CDR3 has 16 amino acids. The germline gives CDR1 MGHDK, CDR2 SYGVNS. After removal of 3 bases from V and 1 base from J, the junction contained 5 bases not matched to a gene.

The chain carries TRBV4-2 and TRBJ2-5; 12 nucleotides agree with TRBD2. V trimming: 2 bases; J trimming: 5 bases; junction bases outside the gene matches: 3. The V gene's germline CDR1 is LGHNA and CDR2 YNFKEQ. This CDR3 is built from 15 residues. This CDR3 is CASSQSTSGGETQYF. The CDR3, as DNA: TGTGCCAGCAGCCAAAGTACTAGCGGGGGGGAGACCCAGTACTTC.